The sample holds a few counts of the clone carrying this T cell receptor (beta chain). Its target is unknown. The source of the sample is a study of Tregs in tolerant kidney transplant recipients. Study at large: Related graft donors supplied nonmyeloablative bone marrow transplants, and mixed chimerism was transient. Study-wide points: Antigen-driven expansion was suggested because donor-specific Tregs expanded more than all Tregs in tolerant patients.

The V gene's germline CDR1 is GTSNPN and CDR2 SVGIG (reference sequence). The CDR3 sequence is 16 residues long. Losses at the gene ends were 2 bases for V and 6 bases for J; bases not matched to a gene: 13. Unstimulated regulatory T cells (CD4+CD25+CD127-), CD4+CD25- non-regulatory cells, CD4 and CD8 cells were FACS-sorted from thawed PBMCs. Thawed PBMCs were rested overnight at 37°C with around 180 IU/ml IL-2 before regulatory T cell sorting. Generated by immunoSEQ multiplex PCR, the TCRdb table keeps only in-frame clones and is missing some. The table has around 78,000 clones, approximately 90% seen once.

The chain is built from TRBV30 and TRBJ1-2, with 9 bases lining up with TRBD1. The sequence derives from a human donor who received a combined kidney and bone marrow transplant. Source: Tregs from blood, taken before the transplant. Here the CDR3 DNA reads TGTGCCTGGAGTTCACGTCATACAGGGGGCTGGCATGGCTACACCTTC. This sequence encodes CAWSSRHTGGWHGYTF.